A single sample is the source of the 20 T cell receptor beta chains below, sequenced in a study of OX40 agonist ivuxolimab in advanced cancers. The library was generated by the immunoSEQ multiplex PCR assay. TCRdb stores this immuneACCESS table with in-frame sequences only. Part of the clones is absent; in the studies checked, under half of the shortfall reflects unresolved V genes, and no reason is known for the rest. Counted in this sample were approximately 70,000 clones; around 93% of them appeared once. 1% to 1.2% of the sample lies in the top ten. The material was CD4+ or CD8+ T cells sorted from blood, obtained in a trial of the OX40 agonist ivuxolimab. These receptors all stem from an adult with an advanced solid tumor such as melanoma, head and neck, liver or kidney cancer.

The J gene is TRBJ2-7, the V gene TRBV2; D could derive from TRBD1 or TRBD2 (6 bases each). The CDR3 consists of 12 residues. Trimming removed 6 bases at V and 3 bases at J, with 9 bases between. The germline gives CDR1 SNHLY, CDR2 FYNNEI. CDR3 sequence: CASREGGYEQYF. For the CDR3, the DNA is TGTGCCAGCAGAGAGGGGGGCTACGAGCAGTACTTC.

The V call is TRBV2, the J call TRBJ1-2; possibly TRBD1 for D (6 bases). Germline V gene sequence: CDR1 SNHLY, CDR2 FYNNEI. Deletions cut 3 bases from V and 2 bases from J, with 10 bases between. The length of the CDR3 is 14 residues. In nucleotides, the CDR3 is TGTGCCAGCAGTGAGGACCAGGGGAACTATGGCTACACCTTC. As protein: CASSEDQGNYGYTF.

This clone was detected only once. This chain uses TRBV7-2 with TRBJ2-5, with a tentative D call TRBD2 (5 bases). V was pared by 1 base and J by 4 bases, with 10 bases between. The CDR3 runs to 14 residues. The germline CDR1 and CDR2 sequences are SGHTA and FQGNSA. The DNA for the CDR3 is TGTGCCAGCAGCTTAGGCGCGGGCAGAGAGACCCAGTACTTC. Residues: CASSLGAGRETQYF.

A note on this clone: The junction shows a germline mismatch at one end, possibly a read error. The chain employs TRBV7-7 and TRBJ2-2; D is ambiguous. This CDR3 region has 14 residues. The germline CDR1 and CDR2 sequences are SSHAT and FNYEAQ (reference sequence). CDR3 amino acids: CASSLTWNTGELFF. The CDR3 DNA follows: TGTGCTAGCAGCTTAACCTGGAACACCGGGGAGCTGTTTTTT.

V and J are TRBV23-1 and TRBJ1-5, with D uncertain. TRBV23-1 is known as an ORF, though its function is uncertain. This CDR3 is 13 amino acids long. The V end was cut by 6 bases, the J end by 0 bases, with 6 bases between. The CDR3 protein is CASSQDSNQPQHF. In DNA, the CDR3 is TGCGCCAGCAGCCAAGATAGCAATCAGCCCCAGCATTTT.

The V call is TRBV5-1, the J call TRBJ1-5; D remains unclear. Trimming shortened V by 0 bases and J by 0 bases, and 10 bases separated the two germline ends. Germline V gives CDR1 SGHRS, CDR2 YFSETQ. The CDR3 spans 16 residues. CDR3 bases: TGCGCCAGCAGCTTGGGGTCAGGCGGTAGCAATCAGCCCCAGCATTTT. Protein: CASSLGSGGSNQPQHF.

This clone was counted once. The chain links TRBV5-1 to TRBJ1-4; TRBD1 matches at 9 bases. J was trimmed by 0 bases and V by 4 bases; bases with no gene match: 13. From germline, CDR1 is SGHRS and CDR2 YFSETQ. The CDR3 contains 19 residues. This chain's CDR3 is CASSPGGTGTIATNEKLFF. The CDR3 DNA sequence: TGCGCCAGCAGCCCGGGGGGGACAGGGACTATTGCAACTAATGAAAAACTGTTTTTT.

The chain joins TRBV30 to TRBJ2-7; D remains unclear. The CDR3 is 13 residues long. V was shortened by 2 bases and J by 2 bases, with 10 bases between the two germline ends. The V gene's germline CDR1 is GTSNPN and CDR2 SVGIG (reference sequence). CDR3 protein: CAWSLVGPYEQYF. As DNA, the CDR3 is TGTGCCTGGAGTCTCGTCGGCCCCTACGAGCAGTACTTC.

This clone has only one observation. This chain links TRBV18 with TRBJ2-5; D is undetermined. The DNA end favors TRBJ2-7, so the J call may be wrong. This CDR3 has 15 residues. Germline CDR1 reads KGHSH; CDR2 reads LQKENI. The CDR3 region has the DNA TGTGCCAGCTCACCCCCTTCGCAGCCCGGCTACGAGCAGTACTTC. Translated: CASSPPSQPGYEQYF.

The CDR3 DNA is TGTGCCAGCAGTCGCACAGACAATTTCTACGAGCAGTACTTC. Protein sequence: CASSRTDNFYEQYF. The rearrangement uses TRBV6-1 and TRBJ2-7; D is uncertain. Trimming stripped 5 bases from V and 3 bases from J, with 14 bases between. Germline V gene sequence: CDR1 MNHNS, CDR2 SASEGT. The CDR3 totals 14 residues.

The chain links TRBV11-2 to TRBJ1-1; the D gene is possibly TRBD1 (5 bases). CDR3 length: 15 residues. CDR1 is SGHAT and CDR2 is FQNNGV in the germline V gene. V lost 2 bases and J lost 8, with 18 bases in between. CDR3 DNA: TGTGCCAGCAGCTTAATGGCAGGGCGAGGCGTGGAAGCTTTCTTT. It encodes CASSLMAGRGVEAFF.

The rearrangement links TRBV5-4 to TRBJ2-5; D call uncertain. The length of the CDR3 is 14 residues. Germline CDR1 reads SGHNT; CDR2 reads YYREEE (reference sequence). V was shortened by 0 bases and J by 2 bases, with 8 bases between the two germline ends. This CDR3 reads CASSLVHSQETQYF. The CDR3, as DNA: TGTGCCAGCAGCTTGGTTCACAGTCAAGAGACCCAGTACTTC.

This rearrangement joins TRBV11-3 to TRBJ2-7, with no clear D. This CDR3 is built from 12 residues. Germline CDR1 SGHNT, CDR2 YENEEA. V was trimmed by 5 bases and J by 0 bases, leaving 5 bases between them. The CDR3 nucleotides are TGTGCCAGCAGCCTTACCTCCTACGAGCAGTACTTC. This codes for CASSLTSYEQYF.

The rearrangement uses TRBV6-5 and TRBJ1-2; D is uncertain. V lost 0 bases, J lost 6 bases, and 11 bases lay in between. Per germline, CDR1 MNHEY and CDR2 SVGAGI. The CDR3 covers 14 residues. The CDR3 reads CASSYSTRGNGYTF. The CDR3 DNA reads as TGTGCCAGCAGTTACTCGACACGAGGAAATGGCTACACCTTC.

V gene TRBV29-1 combines with J gene TRBJ1-1; a weak D match, TRBD1 (6 bases). The V end was cut by 4 bases, the J end by 0 bases, with 9 bases between. This CDR3 has 13 residues. CDR1 is SQVTM, CDR2 ANQGSEA, per germline. CDR3 bases: TGCAGCGTTGCAGGGGCGTTGAACACTGAAGCTTTCTTT. This sequence encodes CSVAGALNTEAFF.

V gene TRBV6-5 combines with J gene TRBJ2-5, with TRBD2 as a possible D gene (6 bases). In germline, CDR1 is MNHEY, CDR2 SVGAGI. With 5 bases removed from V and 5 bases from J, the gap between germline ends came to 18 bases. CDR3 length: 15 amino acids. CDR3 protein: CASSPTREVGETQYF. The CDR3 nucleotides read TGTGCCAGCAGTCCCACCAGGGAGGTGGGGGAGACCCAGTACTTC.

V usage is TRBV25-1 and J usage is TRBJ1-1, with 7 positions matching TRBD1. This CDR3 is 14 amino acids long. V was pared by 6 bases and J by 6 bases, with 10 bases of the junction left unmatched. The V gene's germline CDR1 is MGHDK and CDR2 SYGVNS. Here the CDR3 reads CASSLPGQKAEAFF. DNA for the CDR3: TGTGCCAGCAGCCTTCCGGGACAGAAGGCTGAAGCTTTCTTT.

The chain's CDR3 is CASREGQPQHF. The CDR3 nucleotides read TGTGCCAGCAGGGAGGGACAGCCCCAGCATTTT. The chain uses TRBV6-5 and TRBJ1-5; D is ambiguous. The CDR3 consists of 11 residues. Trimming pared 6 bases from V and 7 bases from J, leaving 7 bases between. Germline-derived CDR1 and CDR2 are MNHEY and SVGAGI.

This chain links TRBV19 with TRBJ1-1, with 9 positions matching TRBD1. Trimming removed 6 bases from V and 6 bases from J; junction bases left unmatched: 14. The CDR3 has 16 residues. The germline gives CDR1 LNHDA, CDR2 SQIVND (reference sequence). DNA for the CDR3: TGTGCCAGTAGCGCTCTACAGGGGGCACGGATCGCTGAAGCTTTCTTT. Translated: CASSALQGARIAEAFF.

The chain combines TRBV5-1 with TRBJ2-2; D might be TRBD1 (6 bases). V dropped 0 bases and J dropped 17 bases, with 17 bases sitting between them. The CDR3 has 13 amino acids. Germline values: CDR1 SGHRS, CDR2 YFSETQ. The CDR3 loop reads CASSLGSGGANFF. CDR3 coding DNA: TGCGCCAGCAGCTTGGGTTCTGGGGGCGCAAATTTTTTT.